This passage covers 3 T cell receptor beta chains from one sample sequenced in a study of technical replicates of blood from a handful of donors. The method was immunoSEQ multiplex PCR; TCRdb's version includes in-frame clones alone and lacks a portion of them. This table holds 75,000 to 95,000 clones, about 95% found once. Specimen: T cells isolated from PBMCs. These receptors all stem from a human donor in good health.

V and J are TRBV10-1 and TRBJ2-2; the match to TRBD2 covers 10 bases. The CDR3 is 16 residues long. V was clipped by 3 bases and J by 2 bases; unmatched bases: 3. The V gene's germline CDR1 is WNHNN and CDR2 SYGVQD (reference sequence). CDR3 nucleotides: TGCGCCAGCAGTGACCTAGCGGGAGTAAACACCGGGGAGCTGTTTTTT. Translation: CASSDLAGVNTGELFF.

The chain employs TRBV15 and TRBJ2-3, with 8 bases aligning to TRBD2. The CDR3 is 17 amino acids. The germline V gene has CDR1 LNHNV and CDR2 YYDKDF (reference sequence). V was pared by 3 bases and J by 0 bases, with 8 bases of the junction left unmatched. The CDR3 nucleotides read TGTGCCACCAGCAGGGGACTAGGCCGCCCTAGCACAGATACGCAGTATTTT. This gives the protein CATSRGLGRPSTDTQYF.

The V and J genes are TRBV23-1 and TRBJ2-1, with D tentatively TRBD1 (6 bases). TRBV23-1 is an ORF for which the function is uncertain. This CDR3 is 19 amino acids long. V was clipped by 3 bases and J by 0 bases, with 21 bases between them. The CDR3 region is CASSHHAADRPISYNEQFF. The CDR3 region has the DNA TGCGCCAGCAGTCACCACGCCGCGGACAGACCTATCTCCTACAATGAGCAGTTCTTC.